Below are 5 T cell receptor beta chains sequenced from a single sample in a study of T cells in Graves' hyperthyroidism and ophthalmopathy. RNA transcripts served as the template for amplifying TCR beta CDR3 regions. With the HTBI primer set, the TCR CDR3 went through a first round of RT-PCR. A single record per CDR3 protein comes from TCRdb applying MiXCR to the multiplex PCR reads. The sample includes some 690,000 distinct CDR3 sequences, 17% of them seen just once. Sequences were obtained from blood. All receptors derive from a man aged 50-59 years with Graves' hyperthyroidism.

This clonotype was recorded many times. V and J are TRBV20-1 and TRBJ2-1, with D possibly being TRBD2 (5 bases). The CDR3 is 13 amino acids. Trimming cost V 7 bases and J 3 bases, with 13 bases left between them. The germline V gene encodes CDR1 DFQATT and CDR2 SNEGSKA (reference sequence). The CDR3 here is CSGDYNFYNEQFF. CDR3 sequence (DNA): TGCAGTGGAGACTATAATTTCTACAATGAGCAGTTCTTC.

This clonotype is a singleton in its sample. Germline is not matched at one junction end, which may reflect a read error. V gene TRBV7-7 combines with J gene TRBJ1-2; D unresolved. From germline, CDR1 is SSHAT and CDR2 FNYEAQ (reference sequence). The CDR3 sequence is 15 residues long. The CDR3 sequence: CASSFVTKDNYGYTF. CDR3 in DNA: TGTGCTAGCAGCTTTGTGACAAAAGATAACTATGGCTACACCTTC. Filled out from reference TRBV7-7 and TRBJ1-2, the complete variable domain reads GAGVSQSPRYKVTKRGQDVTLRCDPISSHATLYWYQQALGQGPEFLTYFNYEAQPDKSGLPSDRFSAERPEGSISTLTIQRTEQRDSAMYRCASSFVTKDNYGYTFGSGTRLTVV.

This rearrangement joins TRBV7-2 to TRBJ2-3; D call uncertain. The V gene lost 4 bases and the J gene lost 6 bases, with 8 bases spanning the gap. CDR3 length equals 12 residues. Germline CDR1 SGHTA, CDR2 FQGNSA. The CDR3 DNA follows: TGTGCCAGCAGCTCGGCCCGGGATACGCAGTATTTT. Its translation: CASSSARDTQYF.

V gene TRBV28 combines with J gene TRBJ1-5; tentative D call: TRBD1 (5 bases). The CDR3 length is 10 residues. Germline lookup yields CDR1 MDHEN and CDR2 SYDVKM. Trimming stripped 11 bases from V and 10 bases from J, with 12 bases between. For the CDR3, the DNA is TGTGCCGCCACCGGGGACCCCCAGCATTTT. Translating it yields CAATGDPQHF.

This clonotype was observed at least ten times. In nucleotides, the CDR3 is TGTGCCAGCACCCCACAGGGATACTATGGCTACACCTTC. Amino acids: CASTPQGYYGYTF. This rearrangement joins TRBV28 to TRBJ1-2; possibly TRBD1 for D (6 bases). The germline V and J ends were trimmed by 7 bases and 3 bases, with 12 bases remaining between them. Per germline, CDR1 MDHEN and CDR2 SYDVKM. The CDR3 sequence is 13 residues long.